This T cell receptor beta chain was profiled in a study of OX40 agonist ivuxolimab in advanced cancers. Looking at the study overall: Cancers in dose escalation were hepatocellular, melanoma, renal cell and head and neck.

Using immunoSEQ multiplex PCR, the repertoire was profiled, and TCRdb retains in-frame clones only, with some absent. This sample has roughly 79,000 clones, with about 85% found just once. With respect to this clone: Its specificity is unknown.

Autoimmune disease history or systemic immunosuppression barred patients. Overall study findings and caveats: A proportion of nonresponders additionally exhibited low normalized T-cell clonal expansion.

This clonotype was obtained from an adult with an advanced solid tumor such as melanoma, head and neck, liver or kidney cancer. The material sequenced was CD4+ or CD8+ T cells sorted from blood, taken in a trial of the OX40 agonist ivuxolimab.

The CDR3 DNA follows: TGCGCCAGCAGCTTGGGAATTCAGGTCTATGGCTACACCTTC. Protein sequence: CASSLGIQVYGYTF. The rearrangement links TRBV5-1 to TRBJ1-2; D gene uncertain. V was clipped by 0 bases and J by 4 bases, with 10 bases between them. This CDR3 spans 14 amino acids. The V gene's germline CDR1 is SGHRS and CDR2 YFSETQ.